These 30 T cell receptor beta chains came from one sample sequenced in a study of spatial heterogeneity in lung cancer. The time point is: blood at routine non-recurrence follow-up after resection. A single record per CDR3 protein comes from TCRdb applying MiXCR to the 5' RACE reads. The sample holds about 41,000 distinct CDR3 sequences, over 9.5% seen once. The sample in question was PBMCs, obtained at follow-up. The receptors originated from a female donor with early-stage non-small cell lung cancer.

In its sample, this clonotype was seen a few times. V is TRBV12-3 or TRBV12-4 and J is TRBJ2-7; D might be TRBD1 (6 bases). The V and J ends lost 4 bases and 1 base respectively, with 14 bases between them. The CDR3 has 15 residues. The DNA of the CDR3 is TGTGCCAGCAGTTCCGGGACACCTTTTTCCTACGAGCAGTACTTC. Translating gives CASSSGTPFSYEQYF.

This clonotype has a handful of counts. The chain uses TRBV20-1 and TRBJ2-7; 7 bases align to TRBD1. CDR3 length: 15 residues. Losses at the gene ends were 6 bases for V and 4 bases for J; bases not matched to a gene: 15. Per the germline V gene, CDR1 is DFQATT and CDR2 is SNEGSKA (reference sequence). CDR3 sequence: CSASSNTGALYEQYF. CDR3 nucleotide sequence: TGCAGTGCCAGCTCCAATACAGGGGCCTTGTACGAGCAGTACTTC.

The chain carries TRBV4-1 and TRBJ2-5, with D possibly TRBD2 on 6 matching bases. The CDR3 extends over 14 amino acids. Germline CDR1 is MGHRA and CDR2 is YSYEKL. V was cut by 1 base and J by 3 bases, with 9 bases left in between. The CDR3 is CASSQVGGKETQYF. The CDR3 region has the DNA TGCGCCAGCAGCCAAGTTGGGGGGAAAGAGACCCAGTACTTC.

The chain carries TRBV7-9 and TRBJ2-4; D might be TRBD2 (6 bases). V shed 5 bases and J shed 0 bases, with 20 bases lying between them. Germline CDR1 reads SEHNR; CDR2 reads FQNEAQ (reference sequence). This CDR3 is built from 18 residues. The CDR3 loop reads CASSLGYPGTVAKNIQYF. The DNA of the CDR3 is TGTGCCAGCAGCCTTGGATATCCCGGGACTGTAGCCAAAAACATTCAGTACTTC.

The table lists this clonotype with a few counts. The CDR3, as DNA: TGTGCCAGCAGCTTGCAGGGCCACCCTTCTGGAAACACCATATATTTT. This codes for CASSLQGHPSGNTIYF. This chain links TRBV5-6 with TRBJ1-3; D is possibly TRBD1 (5 bases). The CDR3 totals 16 residues. The ends were cut back, 1 base at V and 1 base at J, with 12 bases in the middle. Germline lookup yields CDR1 SGHDT and CDR2 YYEEEE.

Ten or more counts support this clonotype. V gene TRBV29-1 combines with J gene TRBJ2-7; possibly TRBD2 for D (7 bases). Germline values: CDR1 SQVTM, CDR2 ANQGSEA. The CDR3 is made up of 13 amino acids. V lost 5 bases, J lost 3 bases, and 14 bases lay in between. CDR3 in amino acids: CSVSGGRDYEQYF. DNA of the CDR3: TGCAGCGTTTCCGGGGGGCGAGACTACGAGCAGTACTTC.

This clonotype was seen at least ten times. The V call is TRBV7-9, the J call TRBJ2-3; possibly TRBD1 for D (5 bases). Trimming left V 5 bases short and J 0 bases short, with 15 bases between. Germline V lookup: CDR1 SEHNR, CDR2 FQNEAQ (reference sequence). The CDR3 runs 16 residues. The CDR3 loop reads CASSHGRTPSTDTQYF. CDR3 nucleotide sequence: TGTGCCAGCAGCCATGGACGGACACCTAGCACAGATACGCAGTATTTT.

The genes are TRBV29-1 and TRBJ2-3, with a weak D call TRBD1 (5 bases). CDR1 and CDR2 (germline): SQVTM, ANQGSEA. The CDR3 is made up of 13 amino acids. Trimming took off 3 bases at V and 3 bases at J, with 10 bases between the two ends. The CDR3 loop is CSVDRAGTDTQYF. The CDR3 region has the DNA TGCAGCGTTGACAGGGCCGGGACAGATACGCAGTATTTT.

This clonotype has ten or more counts. The chain recombines TRBV28 with TRBJ1-1; D call uncertain. This CDR3 is built from 13 residues. Deletions cut 7 bases from V and 4 bases from J, with 13 bases between. CDR1 is MDHEN and CDR2 is SYDVKM in the germline V gene. In DNA form, the CDR3 reads TGTGCCAGCAACATCCTTGGGGTCACTGAAGCTTTCTTT. It specifies CASNILGVTEAFF. Complete variable domain (other parts from reference TRBV28 and TRBJ1-1): DVKVTQSSRYLVKRTGEKVFLECVQDMDHENMFWYRQDPGLGLRLIYFSYDVKMKEKGDIPEGYSVSREKKERFSLILESASTNQTSMYLCASNILGVTEAFFGQGTRLTVV.

There are a few counts of this clonotype. The chain joins TRBV12-3 or TRBV12-4 to TRBJ2-3; perhaps TRBD2 as D (6 bases). The CDR3 loop spans 16 amino acids. Deletions cut 5 bases from V and 1 base from J, with 16 bases between. CDR3 in amino acids: CASSPRPGLRTDTQYF. CDR3 DNA sequence: TGTGCCAGCAGTCCCCGACCGGGACTCCGCACAGATACGCAGTATTTT.

The chain links TRBV29-1 to TRBJ2-7; D remains unclear. The CDR3 sequence is 14 residues long. The germline V gene encodes CDR1 SQVTM and CDR2 ANQGSEA. V lost 1 base to trimming and J lost 0 bases, with 10 bases between them. The CDR3, as DNA: TGCAGCGTTGAAGGCGACGGAGCCTCCTACGAGCAGTACTTC. Translating gives CSVEGDGASYEQYF.

In its sample, this clonotype was seen many times. The chain links TRBV5-1 to TRBJ1-5, with D hard to call. The CDR3 is made up of 14 amino acids. V lost 0 bases and J 6 bases, leaving 10 bases between the germline ends. Germline assignment: CDR1 SGHRS and CDR2 YFSETQ. CDR3 DNA sequence: TGCGCCAGCAGCTTGGACGGGGATCGTCAGCCCCAGCATTTT. Protein product: CASSLDGDRQPQHF. Together with reference TRBV5-1 and TRBJ1-5, the CDR3 gives the full variable domain: KAGVTQTPRYLIKTRGQQVTLSCSPISGHRSVSWYQQTPGQGLQFLFEYFSETQRNKGNFPGRFSGRQFSNSRSEMNVSTLELGDSALYLCASSLDGDRQPQHFGDGTRLSIL.

This clonotype was counted many times. V usage is TRBV6-1 and J usage is TRBJ2-1; possibly TRBD1 or TRBD2 for D (5 bases each). Trimming removed 4 bases from V and 9 bases from J, with 16 bases in between. Germline assignment: CDR1 MNHNS and CDR2 SASEGT. This CDR3 is built from 14 residues. Here the CDR3 DNA reads TGTGCCAGCAGTGGCTTGGGGGTAGGTAGTGAGCAGTTCTTC. Residues: CASSGLGVGSEQFF.

This clonotype was seen repeatedly, ten times or more. V gene TRBV20-1 combines with J gene TRBJ2-5; D unresolved. The CDR3 spans 16 residues. Trimming cost V 0 bases and J 0 bases, with 14 bases left between them. Germline lookup yields CDR1 DFQATT and CDR2 SNEGSKA (reference sequence). The CDR3 loop is CSARDLYGSDQETQYF. CDR3 coding DNA: TGCAGTGCTAGAGATCTCTACGGGTCCGACCAAGAGACCCAGTACTTC.

This clonotype was found many times. CDR3 in DNA: TGTGCCAGCAGCAAATATACCCGGCCAATTCGATGGATTTGCACTGAAGCTTTCTTT. Its protein product is CASSKYTRPIRWICTEAFF. V usage is TRBV21-1 and J usage is TRBJ1-1; the table calls TRBD1, which could not be checked here. TRBV21-1 constitutes a pseudogene. The CDR3 runs 19 residues.

The chain recombines TRBV28 with TRBJ1-1; 7 bases are shared with TRBD1. CDR1 is MDHEN and CDR2 is SYDVKM in the germline V gene. Losses at the gene ends were 5 bases for V and 1 base for J; bases not matched to a gene: 7. The length of the CDR3 is 15 residues. CDR3 residues: CASSPPTGWNTEAFF. In DNA form, the CDR3 reads TGTGCCAGCAGTCCCCCGACAGGGTGGAACACTGAAGCTTTCTTT.

This clonotype was seen a handful of times. The chain combines TRBV20-1 with TRBJ2-2; no firm D call. The CDR3 is 13 amino acids. The germline V gene encodes CDR1 DFQATT and CDR2 SNEGSKA (reference sequence). With 1 base removed from V and 6 bases from J, the gap between germline ends came to 9 bases. CDR3 protein: CSARVGAPGELFF. The DNA for the CDR3 is TGCAGTGCTAGAGTAGGTGCTCCCGGGGAGCTGTTTTTT.

This rearrangement joins TRBV4-1 to TRBJ2-7; the D is unclear. Germline V gene data show CDR1 as MGHRA and CDR2 as YSYEKL. The CDR3 sequence is 16 residues long. The ends were cut back, 1 base at V and 0 bases at J, with 13 bases in the middle. CDR3 amino acids: CASSQASTRYSYEQYF. The CDR3 DNA reads TGCGCCAGCAGCCAAGCGAGTACACGTTACTCCTACGAGCAGTACTTC.

Ten or more counts support this clonotype. V is TRBV18 and J is TRBJ1-1; D might be TRBD1 (6 bases). V was trimmed by 3 bases and J by 1 base, leaving 6 bases between them. Per the germline V gene, CDR1 is KGHSH and CDR2 is LQKENI. The CDR3 contains 13 residues. This CDR3 is CASSPTGNTEAFF. CDR3 in DNA: TGTGCCAGCTCACCGACAGGGAACACTGAAGCTTTCTTT.

This chain connects TRBV28 to TRBJ1-2, with 8 bases matching TRBD1. CDR1 and CDR2 from the germline V gene are MDHEN and SYDVKM. CDR3 length equals 16 residues. After removal of 5 bases from V and 4 bases from J, the junction contained 12 bases not matched to a gene. In nucleotides, the CDR3 is TGTGCCAGCAGTCCAAACTGGACAGGGAGGACCTATGGCTACACCTTC. Its protein is CASSPNWTGRTYGYTF.

This clonotype was detected ten times or more. The chain couples TRBV6-5 to TRBJ1-1, with no clear D. The V end was cut by 4 bases, the J end by 6 bases, with 6 bases between. The germline CDR1 and CDR2 sequences are MNHEY and SVGAGI. The CDR3 length is 11 residues. CDR3 amino acids: CASSWLSEAFF. The CDR3 DNA reads as TGTGCCAGCAGTTGGCTCTCTGAAGCTTTCTTT.

This clonotype has a count of ten or more. This chain connects TRBV4-2 to TRBJ1-4; D is unclear. Trimming pared 0 bases from V and 8 bases from J, leaving 13 bases between. CDR1 is LGHNA and CDR2 is YNFKEQ in the germline V gene. The CDR3 has 15 amino acids. The CDR3 loop reads CASSQELGPREKLFF. As DNA, the CDR3 is TGTGCCAGCAGCCAAGAACTCGGACCCAGGGAAAAACTGTTTTTT.

This clonotype was seen only a few times. The V and J genes are TRBV6-5 and TRBJ2-4; a weak D match, TRBD1 (6 bases). The V end lost 6 bases, the J end lost 10 bases, and 19 bases lay between the germline ends. Germline lookup yields CDR1 MNHEY and CDR2 SVGAGI. The CDR3 loop spans 14 amino acids. In DNA, the CDR3 is TGTGCCAGCAGCTCATACAGGGTATCAGGGATTCAGTACTTC. Protein product: CASSSYRVSGIQYF.

In this sample, this clonotype turned up many times. The chain joins TRBV7-2 to TRBJ1-6; 7 bases match TRBD1. Losses at the gene ends were 6 bases for V and 5 bases for J; bases not matched to a gene: 7. The CDR3 length is 15 residues. The germline CDR1 and CDR2 sequences are SGHTA and FQGNSA. CDR3 sequence: CASRGDRVNNSPLHF. The DNA for the CDR3 is TGTGCCAGCAGGGGAGACAGGGTGAATAATTCACCCCTCCACTTT.

This chain joins TRBV7-2 and TRBJ2-5; 7 bases match TRBD1. The J segment lost 3 bases and the V segment lost 7 bases, leaving 11 bases of the junction unmatched. CDR1 SGHTA and CDR2 FQGNSA come from the germline V gene. This CDR3 has 15 amino acids. CDR3 bases: TGTGCCAGCACTGAGGGACAGTCTGGAAAAGAGACCCAGTACTTC. Its protein is CASTEGQSGKETQYF.

A few counts support this clonotype. The V and J genes are TRBV2 and TRBJ1-1; TRBD1 might be the D (6 bases). The CDR3 consists of 15 residues. V was pared by 7 bases and J by 1 base, with 16 bases between. Germline V gene data show CDR1 as SNHLY and CDR2 as FYNNEI. The CDR3 is CASTPGARKNTEAFF. As DNA, the CDR3 is TGTGCCAGCACTCCGGGGGCCAGAAAGAACACTGAAGCTTTCTTT.

CDR3 in amino acids: CASRPSGGPPYEQYF. CDR3 in DNA: TGTGCCAGCAGACCTAGCGGGGGTCCTCCCTACGAGCAGTACTTC. The gene calls are TRBV12-3 or TRBV12-4 and TRBJ2-7; 10 bases line up with TRBD2. J lost 2 bases, V lost 6 bases, and 7 bases had no gene match. The CDR3 contains 15 residues.

This clonotype was observed many times. This rearrangement joins TRBV7-2 to TRBJ2-3; weak D call: TRBD2 (7 bases). CDR3 length equals 15 residues. V lost 3 bases, J lost 2 bases, and 12 bases lay in between. Germline V CDR1 and CDR2: SGHTA, FQGNSA. The CDR3 spells CASSFAGAPTDTQYF. The CDR3 bases are TGTGCCAGCAGCTTCGCGGGGGCCCCCACAGATACGCAGTATTTT.

This clonotype has only a few counts. V and J are TRBV6-5 and TRBJ2-7; 8 nucleotides align to TRBD1. This CDR3 has 14 residues. V was clipped by 6 bases and J by 4 bases; unmatched bases: 8. Germline CDR1 reads MNHEY; CDR2 reads SVGAGI. The chain's CDR3 is CASRRDRGRYEQYF. CDR3 in DNA: TGTGCCAGCAGGCGTGACAGGGGAAGATACGAGCAGTACTTC.

As concerns this clonotype: It may be a read error: a sequence one base away is much more abundant. The chain employs TRBV5-6 and TRBJ2-2, with D unresolved. CDR3 length: 15 amino acids. The germline CDR1 and CDR2 sequences are SGHDT and YYEEEE. As DNA, the CDR3 is TGTGTCAGCAGCTTCGACCCCGCGAACACCGGGGAGCTGTTTTTT. Protein: CVSSFDPANTGELFF.